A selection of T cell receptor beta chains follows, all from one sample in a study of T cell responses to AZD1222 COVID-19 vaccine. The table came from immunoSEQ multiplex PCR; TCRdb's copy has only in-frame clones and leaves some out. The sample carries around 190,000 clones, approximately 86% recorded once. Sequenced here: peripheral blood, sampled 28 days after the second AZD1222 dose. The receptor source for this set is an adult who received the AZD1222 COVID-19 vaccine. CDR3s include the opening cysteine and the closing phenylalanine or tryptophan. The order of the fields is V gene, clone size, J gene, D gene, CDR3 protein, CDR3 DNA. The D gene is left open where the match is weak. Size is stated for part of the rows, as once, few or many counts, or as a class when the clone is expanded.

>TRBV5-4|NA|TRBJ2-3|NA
CASSLAGQGGDTQYF
TGTGCCAGCAGCTTGGCGGGTCAGGGGGGAGATACGCAGTATTTT
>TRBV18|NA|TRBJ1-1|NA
CASSPVSTNTEAFF
TGTGCCAGCTCCCCCGTATCGACAAACACTGAAGCTTTCTTT
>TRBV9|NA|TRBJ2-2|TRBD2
CASSVGRRSGGDTGELFF
TGTGCCAGCAGCGTAGGCCGGCGAAGCGGGGGGGACACCGGGGAGCTGTTTTTT
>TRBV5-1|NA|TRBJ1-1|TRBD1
CASSFKVQGGNTEAFF
TGCGCCAGCAGCTTCAAGGTACAGGGGGGGAACACTGAAGCTTTCTTT
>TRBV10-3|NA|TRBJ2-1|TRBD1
CAISESIGSWGQGLSHQFF
TGTGCCATCAGTGAGTCGATTGGCAGTTGGGGACAGGGTCTTTCCCATCAGTTCTTC
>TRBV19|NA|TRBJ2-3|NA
CASSPGQSTQYF
TGTGCCAGTTCCCCTGGACAGTCTACGCAGTATTTT
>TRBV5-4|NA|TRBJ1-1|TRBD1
CASSLEGQGNTEAFF
TGTGCCAGCAGCTTGGAGGGACAGGGAAACACTGAAGCTTTCTTT
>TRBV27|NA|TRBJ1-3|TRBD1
CASSLTGQGGNTIYF
TGTGCCAGCAGTCTTACGGGACAGGGTGGAAACACCATATATTTT
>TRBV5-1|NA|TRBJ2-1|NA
CASSTGIDNEQFF
TGCGCCAGCAGCACCGGGATAGACAATGAGCAGTTCTTC
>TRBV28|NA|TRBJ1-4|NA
CASSWTRVLKLFF
TGTGCCAGCAGTTGGACAAGGGTATTGAAACTGTTTTTT
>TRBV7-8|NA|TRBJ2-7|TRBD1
CASSSRGQGDSTWANEQYF
TGTGCCAGCAGCTCACGGGGACAGGGGGATTCCACTTGGGCGAACGAGCAGTACTTC
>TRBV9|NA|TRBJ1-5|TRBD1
CASSGGTDDQPQHF
TGTGCCAGCAGCGGCGGGACAGACGATCAGCCCCAGCATTTT
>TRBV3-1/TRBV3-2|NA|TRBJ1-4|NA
CASSQRHNNEKLFF
TGTGCCAGCAGCCAAAGACATAATAATGAAAAACTGTTTTTT
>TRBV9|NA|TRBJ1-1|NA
CASSVGETGNTEAFF
TGTGCCAGCAGCGTAGGGGAGACAGGAAACACTGAAGCTTTCTTT
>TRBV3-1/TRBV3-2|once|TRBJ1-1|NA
CASSQVENTEAFF
TGTGCCAGCAGCCAAGTTGAGAACACTGAAGCTTTCTTT
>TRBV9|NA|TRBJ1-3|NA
CASSVRAEENTIYF
TGTGCCAGCAGCGTAAGGGCGGAGGAGAACACCATATATTTT
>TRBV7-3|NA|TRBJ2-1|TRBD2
CASSPQGLAGYNEQFF
TGTGCCAGCAGCCCCCAGGGACTAGCGGGCTACAATGAGCAGTTCTTC
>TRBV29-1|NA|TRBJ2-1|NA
CSVDSPDNEQFF
TGCAGCGTGGACAGCCCAGACAATGAGCAGTTCTTC
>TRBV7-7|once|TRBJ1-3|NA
CASSLGGTSSGNTIYF
TGTGCTAGCAGCTTAGGCGGGACCTCGTCTGGAAACACCATATATTTT
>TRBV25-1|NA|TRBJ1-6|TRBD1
CASSSGQGYNSPLHF
TGTGCCAGCAGTTCAGGACAGGGGTATAATTCACCCCTCCACTTT
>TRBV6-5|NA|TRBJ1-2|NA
CASSSLSSGGLHGYTF
TGTGCCAGCAGTTCACTTAGCTCGGGGGGTTTACATGGCTACACCTTC
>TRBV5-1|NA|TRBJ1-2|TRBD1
CASSPGQGGIYGYTF
TGCGCCAGCAGCCCCGGACAGGGGGGAATCTATGGCTACACCTTC
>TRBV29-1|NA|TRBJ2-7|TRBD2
CSVGTSGSYEQYF
TGCAGCGTGGGTACTAGCGGCTCCTACGAGCAGTACTTC
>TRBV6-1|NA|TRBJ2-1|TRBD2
CASSEAGLAGANEQFF
TGTGCCAGCAGTGAAGCGGGCCTAGCGGGGGCCAATGAGCAGTTCTTC
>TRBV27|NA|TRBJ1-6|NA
CASSFRPGVPNSPLHF
TGTGCCAGCAGCTTCCGGCCGGGGGTCCCTAATTCACCCCTCCACTTT
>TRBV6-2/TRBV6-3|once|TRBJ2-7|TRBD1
CASSYPGQSYEQYF
TGTGCCAGCAGTTACCCGGGACAGTCCTACGAGCAGTACTTC
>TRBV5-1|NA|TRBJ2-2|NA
CASSLGQNTGELFF
TGCGCCAGCAGCTTGGGACAAAACACCGGGGAGCTGTTTTTT
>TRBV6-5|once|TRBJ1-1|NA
CASRTGRLNTEAFF
TGTGCCAGCAGAACGGGACGGCTGAACACTGAAGCTTTCTTT
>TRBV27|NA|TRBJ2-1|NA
CASSPPGFQYNEQFF
TGTGCCAGCAGCCCCCCGGGGTTCCAATACAATGAGCAGTTCTTC
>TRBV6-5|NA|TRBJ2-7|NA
CASNLESSYEQYF
TGTGCCAGCAATTTGGAGAGCTCCTACGAGCAGTACTTC
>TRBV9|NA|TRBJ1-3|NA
CASSVARTGNTIYF
TGTGCCAGCAGCGTAGCCAGGACTGGAAACACCATATATTTT
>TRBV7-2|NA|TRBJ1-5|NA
CASSQLTGQPQHF
TGTGCCAGCAGCCAATTGACTGGACAGCCCCAGCATTTT
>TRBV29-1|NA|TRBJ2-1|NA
CSVEDPAGTYNEQFF
TGCAGCGTTGAAGACCCCGCGGGGACCTACAATGAGCAGTTCTTC
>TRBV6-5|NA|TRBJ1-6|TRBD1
CASSYSSTGTRPLHF
TGTGCCAGCAGTTACTCCTCGACAGGGACCCGACCCCTCCACTTT
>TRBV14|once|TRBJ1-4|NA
CASSQALGRSNEKLFF
TGTGCCAGCAGCCAAGCCCTGGGAAGGTCTAATGAAAAACTGTTTTTT
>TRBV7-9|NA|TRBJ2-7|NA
CASSLAAGWTYEQYF
TGTGCCAGCAGCTTGGCCGCGGGGTGGACCTACGAGCAGTACTTC